These 7 T cell receptor beta chains share one sample of origin, sequenced in a study of T cells in Graves' hyperthyroidism and ophthalmopathy. Using RNA transcripts as the source, TCR beta CDR3 regions were amplified. A first-round RT-PCR of the TCR CDR3 used the HTBI primer set. MiXCR was run by TCRdb on the multiplex PCR reads, yielding one entry per CDR3 protein. The table has under 200,000 distinct CDR3 sequences, about 9% seen once. Sequenced input: blood. These receptors were taken from a woman aged 18-30 years with Graves' hyperthyroidism that later progressed to Graves' ophthalmopathy.

This clonotype was seen repeatedly, ten times or more. The CDR3 coding sequence is TGTGCCAGCAGTGGGATTACTAGCAATCAGCCCCAGCATTTT. Its translation is CASSGITSNQPQHF. The chain recombines TRBV2 with TRBJ1-5, with D uncertain. Germline V gene lookup returns CDR1 SNHLY and CDR2 FYNNEI. The CDR3 loop spans 14 amino acids. Trimming left V 4 bases short and J 0 bases short, with 7 bases between.

This clonotype showed up many times. This sequence joins TRBV30 and TRBJ1-2, with D perhaps matching TRBD1 (5 bases). In germline, CDR1 is GTSNPN, CDR2 SVGIG (reference sequence). Trimming took 0 bases from V and 8 from J, leaving 16 bases between them. The CDR3 covers 14 residues. CDR3 nucleotide sequence: TGTGCCTGGAGTGTATGGAGGCAGGGTCACGGCTACACCTTC. This encodes CAWSVWRQGHGYTF.

This clonotype was seen ten or more times. The chain combines TRBV27 with TRBJ1-1; D is perhaps TRBD1 (5 bases). This CDR3 is built from 14 residues. Germline V gene sequence: CDR1 MNHEY, CDR2 SMNVEV (reference sequence). The V end was cut by 4 bases, the J end by 6 bases, with 15 bases between. DNA of the CDR3: TGTGCCAGCAGTTCCTTAACGGGGCAGGCTGAAGCTTTCTTT. It translates to CASSSLTGQAEAFF.

In its sample, this clonotype was seen many times. This chain links TRBV6-1 with TRBJ2-3, with 9 bases lining up with TRBD2. The CDR3 runs 16 residues. CDR1 and CDR2 (germline): MNHNS, SASEGT. The J segment lost 1 base and the V segment lost 2 bases, leaving 4 bases of the junction unmatched. The CDR3 region has the DNA TGTGCCAGCAGTGAACGGGTAGCGGGGGGCACAGATACGCAGTATTTT. This encodes CASSERVAGGTDTQYF.

This clonotype was recorded a few times. The V gene is TRBV18, the J gene TRBJ2-1; D is possibly TRBD2 (5 bases). V shed 1 base and J shed 8 bases, with 6 bases lying between them. This CDR3 has 12 amino acids. Germline V gene data show CDR1 as KGHSH and CDR2 as LQKENI. The CDR3 nucleotides are TGTGCCAGCTCACCACAGGGAGATGAGCAGTTCTTC. This sequence encodes CASSPQGDEQFF.

The CDR3 DNA is TGTGCCAGCAGCTTAACTCCGGACAATGAGCAGTTCTTC. This encodes CASSLTPDNEQFF. The chain uses TRBV7-3 and TRBJ2-1; no clear D gene. The germline V and J ends were trimmed by 0 bases and 5 bases, with 5 bases remaining between them. Germline V lookup: CDR1 SGHTA, CDR2 FQGTGA. This CDR3 spans 13 amino acids.

This clonotype showed up many times. V usage is TRBV4-1 and J usage is TRBJ2-7; TRBD2 aligns across 12 bases. The CDR3 sequence is 17 residues long. Germline V gene sequence: CDR1 MGHRA, CDR2 YSYEKL. The trim removed 0 bases at V and 3 bases at J, leaving 6 bases unmatched. The CDR3 coding sequence is TGCGCCAGCAGCCAAGATGGGCTAGCGGGGGGGGACTACGAGCAGTACTTC. Its protein is CASSQDGLAGGDYEQYF.